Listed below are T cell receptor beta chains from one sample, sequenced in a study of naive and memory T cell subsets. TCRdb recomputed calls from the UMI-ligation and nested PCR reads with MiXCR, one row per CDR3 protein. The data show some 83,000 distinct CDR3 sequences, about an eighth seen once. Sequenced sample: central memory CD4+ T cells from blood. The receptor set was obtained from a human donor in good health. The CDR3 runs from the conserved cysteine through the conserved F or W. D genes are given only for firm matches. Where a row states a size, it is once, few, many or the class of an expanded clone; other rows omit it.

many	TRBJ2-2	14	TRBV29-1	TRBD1	TGCAGCGTTGCAGGGGGCACGAACACCGGGGAGCTGTTTTTT	CSVAGGTNTGELFF
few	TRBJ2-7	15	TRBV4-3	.	TGCGCCAGCAGCCAAGCCCCGGCAGGGGCTTACGAGCAGTACTTC	CASSQAPAGAYEQYF
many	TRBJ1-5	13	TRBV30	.	TGTGCCTGGAGTCTCGATAGCAATCAGCCCCAGCATTTT	CAWSLDSNQPQHF
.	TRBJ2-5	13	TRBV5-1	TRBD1	TGCGCCAGCAGCACGACAGGGGAAGAGACCCAGTACTTC	CASSTTGEETQYF
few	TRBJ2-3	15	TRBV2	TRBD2	TGTGCCAGCAGTGCTTCTAGCGGGAGTTCCGATACGCAGTATTTT	CASSASSGSSDTQYF
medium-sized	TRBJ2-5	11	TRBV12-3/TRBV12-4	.	TGCGCCAGCAGCCTCCAAGAGACCCAGTACTTC	CASSLQETQYF
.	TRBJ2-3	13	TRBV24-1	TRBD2	TGTGCCACCAGTGAAGCGGGAAGGTCCCAGCAGTATTTT	CATSEAGRSQQYF
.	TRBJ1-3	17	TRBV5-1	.	TGCGCCACCTCTCCCGGGATCGGAGGAACCTCTGGAAACACCATATATTTT	CATSPGIGGTSGNTIYF
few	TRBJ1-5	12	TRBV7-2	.	TGTGCCAGCAGCTTAGTTGACCAGCCCCAGCATTTT	CASSLVDQPQHF
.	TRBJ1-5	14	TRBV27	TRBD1	TGTGCCAGCAGTTTTCAGGGGGCTAATCAGCCCCAGCATTTT	CASSFQGANQPQHF
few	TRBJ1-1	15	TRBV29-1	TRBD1	TGCAGCGTCCCACTCCCGACAGGGAGGGGCACTGAAGCTTTCTTT	CSVPLPTGRGTEAFF
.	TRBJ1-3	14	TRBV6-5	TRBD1	TGTGCCAGCAGCTCGTTTACAGGGGACAACACCATATATTTT	CASSSFTGDNTIYF
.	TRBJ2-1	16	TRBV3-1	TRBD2	TGTGCCAGCAGCCAGTATGCTAGCGGGAGGGTCAATGAGCAGTTCTTC	CASSQYASGRVNEQFF
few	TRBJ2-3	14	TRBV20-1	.	TGCAGTGCTAGTCTCAGCGGGCCCAGAGCTACGCAGTATTTT	CSASLSGPRATQYF
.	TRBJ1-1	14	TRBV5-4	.	TGTGCCAGCACCCCACGGGAGGTCGGCACTGAAGCTTTCTTT	CASTPREVGTEAFF
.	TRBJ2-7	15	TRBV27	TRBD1	TGTGCCAGCAGCCGGAAAATGACAGGGTCCCACGAGCAGTACTTC	CASSRKMTGSHEQYF
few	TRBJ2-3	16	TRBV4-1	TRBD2	TGCGCCAGCAGCCTAAAGGGAGCGGGAGTCCCAGATACGCAGTATTTT	CASSLKGAGVPDTQYF
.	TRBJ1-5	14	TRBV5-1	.	TGCGCCAGCAGCTTGGAAGGAAGGGATCAGCCCCAGCATTTT	CASSLEGRDQPQHF
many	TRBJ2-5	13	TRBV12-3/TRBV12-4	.	TGTGCCAGCAGACACTTTTGGGAAGAGACCCAGTACTTC	CASRHFWEETQYF
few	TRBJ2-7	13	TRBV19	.	TGTGCCAGTAGTCCCACGGGAATACACGAGCAGTACTTC	CASSPTGIHEQYF
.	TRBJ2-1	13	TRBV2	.	TGTGCCACCAGGCTAGATTCATACAATGAGCAGTTCTTC	CATRLDSYNEQFF
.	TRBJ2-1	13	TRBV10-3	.	TGTGCCATCAGTGCTTGGGGTTACAATGAGCAGTTCTTC	CAISAWGYNEQFF
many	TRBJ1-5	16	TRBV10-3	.	TGTGCCATCAGTGAGTCGGGACCGGGGGATAGTCAGCCCCAGCATTTT	CAISESGPGDSQPQHF
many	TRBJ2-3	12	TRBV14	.	TGTGCCAGCAGCCGATCCGGGCTAACGCAGTATTTT	CASSRSGLTQYF
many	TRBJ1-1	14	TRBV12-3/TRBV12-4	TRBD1	TGTGCCAGCAGTTTGGAGGGGGCGGGGACTGAAGCTTTCTTT	CASSLEGAGTEAFF
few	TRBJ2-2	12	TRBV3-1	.	TGTGCCAGTGGACTATTCCCCGGGGAGCTGTTTTTT	CASGLFPGELFF
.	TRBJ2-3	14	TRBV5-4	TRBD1	TGTGCCAGCAGCCCGGGACAGCCCACAGATACGCAGTATTTT	CASSPGQPTDTQYF
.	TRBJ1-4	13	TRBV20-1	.	TGCAGTGCTTACAGTGCAACTAATGAAAAACTGTTTTTT	CSAYSATNEKLFF
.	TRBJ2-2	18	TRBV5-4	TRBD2	TGTGCCAGCAGCTTGAAACTAGCGGGAGCCCTAGACACCGGGGAGCTGTTTTTT	CASSLKLAGALDTGELFF
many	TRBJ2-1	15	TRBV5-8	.	TGTGCCAGCAGCTTTGTCGGGACTTATCTCAATGAGCAGTTCTTC	CASSFVGTYLNEQFF
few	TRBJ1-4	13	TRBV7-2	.	TGTGCCAGCAGCTTAGCGTGGAGGGAAAAACTGTTTTTT	CASSLAWREKLFF
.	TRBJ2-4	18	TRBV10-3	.	TGTGCCATCGGGGGGGATGGGACAGCACAGGAAGCCAAAAACATTCAGTACTTC	CAIGGDGTAQEAKNIQYF
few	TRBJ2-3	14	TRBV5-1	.	TGCGCCAGCAGCTTCCAGGGTAGCACAGATACGCAGTATTTT	CASSFQGSTDTQYF
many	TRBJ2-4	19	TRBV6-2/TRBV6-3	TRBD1	TGTGCCAGCAGAAAGGACAGGGGCCGCCTAGACCTAGCCAAAAACATTCAGTACTTC	CASRKDRGRLDLAKNIQYF
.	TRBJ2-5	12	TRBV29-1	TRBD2	TGCAGCGCCGGGGGGGCGGGAGAGACCCAGTACTTC	CSAGGAGETQYF